This TCR beta chain came from a study of identical twins. The ends were cut back, 2 bases at V and 0 bases at J, with 3 bases in the middle. Germline CDR1 is WSHSY and CDR2 is SAAADI. There are 13 residues in the CDR3. This clonotype was counted ten times or more. A single record per CDR3 protein comes from TCRdb applying MiXCR to the 5' RACE reads. The table lists a few hundred thousand distinct CDR3 sequences, around 8% of them singletons, with less than 4% in the top ten. The same sample was also used in a study of yellow fever vaccine responses in identical twins.

This sequence originates from a woman under 30 in good health. Sequenced sample: CD8+ T cells sorted from blood. J is TRBJ2-3 and V is TRBV10-2; D not certain. The chain's CDR3 is CASSEISTDTQYF. Written as DNA, the CDR3 is TGCGCCAGCAGTGAGATTAGCACAGATACGCAGTATTTT.